The rows below give T cell receptor beta chains drawn from one sample of a study of cytotoxic CD8 clonotypes in ibrutinib-treated CLL. Sequencing was performed with immunoSEQ multiplex PCR; in TCRdb, only in-frame clones are kept and a portion is missing. Of fewer than 50,000 clones in the sample, 65% to 70% were seen once. The sample here was PBMCs, taken after 24 months of ibrutinib treatment. The origin of the receptors is a human donor with chronic lymphocytic leukemia. The CDR3 runs from the conserved cysteine through the conserved F or W. Each record gives: V gene, D gene, clone size, J gene, CDR3 DNA, CDR3 protein. The D gene is left open where the match is weak. Clone size, where shown, is once, few, many, or a class for clones that have expanded.

TRBV29-1,-,-,TRBJ2-5,TGCAGCGTTGAAGCCTCACTAGTAAGAGGCGAGACCCAGTACTTC,CSVEASLVRGETQYF
TRBV9,-,-,TRBJ2-3,TGTGCCAGCAGCGTAGCTGCAGGAGACATCACAGATACGCAGTATTTT,CASSVAAGDITDTQYF
TRBV7-9,TRBD1,-,TRBJ2-1,TGTGCCAGCAGCTTAGCTGACAGGGGACCGTACAATGAGCAGTTCTTC,CASSLADRGPYNEQFF
TRBV2,-,-,TRBJ1-2,TGTGCCAGCAGAAGGAGGCGATATGGCTACACCTTC,CASRRRRYGYTF
TRBV18,TRBD1,-,TRBJ2-3,TGTGCCAGCTCACTGGGCGGACAGGGAATGACAGATACGCAGTATTTT,CASSLGGQGMTDTQYF
TRBV19,-,-,TRBJ2-2,TGTGCCAGTAGGATGGGACTCCCTAGGACCGGGGAGCTGTTTTTT,CASRMGLPRTGELFF
TRBV5-1,-,-,TRBJ2-5,TGCGCCAGCAGCGCGGGACCCTCGGAGACCCAGTACTTC,CASSAGPSETQYF
TRBV2,-,-,TRBJ2-2,TGTGCCAGCAGTGAAACGGACAGCGCGAACACCGGGGAGCTGTTTTTT,CASSETDSANTGELFF
TRBV27,-,-,TRBJ1-2,TGTGCCAGCAGTTTGACAGGAGGGGGCTACACCTTC,CASSLTGGGYTF
TRBV28,-,-,TRBJ1-2,TGTGCCAGCAACTTTGGGCAGGGATATAACTATGGCTACACCTTC,CASNFGQGYNYGYTF
TRBV5-4,TRBD1,-,TRBJ1-2,TGTGCCAGCAGCCCGACAGGGAGTACTGGCTACACCTTC,CASSPTGSTGYTF
TRBV5-4,-,-,TRBJ1-6,TGTGCCAGCAGCTTGGGGGGCCCGGGGAGCTCACCCCTCCACTTT,CASSLGGPGSSPLHF
TRBV5-4,TRBD2,once,TRBJ2-1,TGTGCCAGCAGCCCAGTGAAGCGGGAGGGCAATGAGCAGTTCTTC,CASSPVKREGNEQFF
TRBV5-1,-,-,TRBJ2-3,TGCGCCAGCAGCTTATTAGCCGGGACTAGCACAGATACGCAGTATTTT,CASSLLAGTSTDTQYF
TRBV6-5,-,-,TRBJ1-6,TGTGCCAGCAGTTACGACCACCAAAATTCACCCCTCCACTTT,CASSYDHQNSPLHF
TRBV19,TRBD1,-,TRBJ1-2,TGTGCCAGTAGGGGTGGGACAGGGAACTATGGCTACACCTTC,CASRGGTGNYGYTF
TRBV19,-,-,TRBJ2-5,TGTGCCAGTAGTATCGGCACATCGCGAAAGACCCAGTACTTC,CASSIGTSRKTQYF
TRBV5-1,-,few,TRBJ2-7,TGCGCCAGCAGTCCAGGGTTGGTCGAGCAGTACTTC,CASSPGLVEQYF